These T cell receptor beta chains were read from a single sample in a study of Ad26.COV2.S vaccination and SARS-CoV-2 variants. Libraries were prepared by immunoSEQ multiplex PCR; TCRdb keeps only in-frame clonotypes and omits some of them. The sample consists of more than 400,000 clones, less than 95% of them appearing once. The sample was peripheral blood, taken in a trial of Ad26.COV2.S vaccine versus placebo. Receptors originate from a person aged 18-65 years who received the Ad26.COV2.S COVID-19 vaccine or a placebo. Each CDR3 is given with its conserved first and last residue. D genes are given only for firm matches. Size tells how often a clone was seen (once, few, many) or the class of an expanded clone, and some rows leave it out.

TRBD2,13,TRBJ2-7,TRBV29-1,NA,TGCAGCGTTGTGGTAGCGGGAGGTTTCGAGCAGTACTTC,CSVVVAGGFEQYF
NA,13,TRBJ1-5,TRBV4-3,few,TGCGCCAGCAGCCAAGATGCCAATCAGCCCCAGCATTTT,CASSQDANQPQHF
NA,15,TRBJ1-2,TRBV30,few,TGTGCCTGGAGTGACGGACAATTCAGATTTGGTGGCTACACCTTC,CAWSDGQFRFGGYTF
NA,20,TRBJ2-3,TRBV21-1,NA,TGTGCCAGCAGCAACCGGGACCCGCGATCGCTGAGTATGAGCACAGATACGCAGTATTTT,CASSNRDPRSLSMSTDTQYF
TRBD1,17,TRBJ2-1,TRBV6-1,NA,TGTGCCAGCAGTGAAGAAATAAGGGGGCAACTAAACAATGAGCAGTTCTTC,CASSEEIRGQLNNEQFF
NA,13,TRBJ1-6,TRBV19,NA,TGTGCCAGTAGTATGGATACAGATTCACCCCTCCACTTT,CASSMDTDSPLHF
NA,13,TRBJ2-3,TRBV28,NA,TGTGCCAGCAGTTTACGGGGGCCAGATACGCAGTATTTT,CASSLRGPDTQYF
NA,13,TRBJ1-5,TRBV7-2,few,TGTGCCAGCAGCCACCCCGTGGGCCAGCCCCAGCATTTT,CASSHPVGQPQHF
TRBD1,15,TRBJ2-1,TRBV7-9,NA,TGTGCCAGCAGCCTATCGACAGGGCTTGAAAATGAGCAGTTCTTC,CASSLSTGLENEQFF
TRBD2,18,TRBJ2-3,TRBV3-1/TRBV3-2,NA,TGTGCCAGCAGCCAAGATCCGGCTAGCGGGCCTAGCACAGATACGCAGTATTTT,CASSQDPASGPSTDTQYF